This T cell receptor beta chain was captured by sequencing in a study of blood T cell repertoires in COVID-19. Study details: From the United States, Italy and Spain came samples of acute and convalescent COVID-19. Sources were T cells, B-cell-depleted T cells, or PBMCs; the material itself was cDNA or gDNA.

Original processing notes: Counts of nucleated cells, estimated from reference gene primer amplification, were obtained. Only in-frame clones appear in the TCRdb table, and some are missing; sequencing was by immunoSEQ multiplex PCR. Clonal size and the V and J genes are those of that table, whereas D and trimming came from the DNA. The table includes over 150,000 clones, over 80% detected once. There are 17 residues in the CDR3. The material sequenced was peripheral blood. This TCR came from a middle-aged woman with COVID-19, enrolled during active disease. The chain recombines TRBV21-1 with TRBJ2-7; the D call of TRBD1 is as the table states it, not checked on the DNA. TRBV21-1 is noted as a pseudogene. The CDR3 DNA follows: TGTGCCAGCAGCAAAGGGGCCGACAGGGTTGGGGCCTACGAGCAGTACTTC. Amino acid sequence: CASSKGADRVGAYEQYF.